This T cell receptor (beta chain) appears in the sequencing data of a study of blood T cell repertoires in COVID-19. Study information: The samples span acute and convalescent COVID-19 from the United States, Italy and Spain.

V lost 6 bases and J lost 4, with 10 bases in between. CDR3 length: 13 residues. CDR1 MNHNY and CDR2 SVGAGI come from the germline V gene (reference sequence). Seattle patient enrollment occurred during active infection, with longitudinal follow-up thereafter. TCRdb keeps only in-frame clones here, not all; method: immunoSEQ multiplex PCR. The table records about 410,000 clones, approximately 91% of them present only once. The TCR sequence derives from a woman between 40 and 50 years old with COVID-19, enrolled during active disease. The sample taken for sequencing was peripheral blood. This chain links TRBV6-6 with TRBJ1-5; the D gene is possibly TRBD1 (5 bases). DNA of the CDR3: TGTGCCAGCAGCCCGGGGGGGAATCAGCCCCAGCATTTT. Its translation is CASSPGGNQPQHF.